This T cell receptor (beta chain) is from a study of cytomegalovirus exposure and HLA in healthy donors (TCRdb year 2017). The study in broad terms: In an earlier analysis of some 550 of the donors, 250 to 350 Gb of sequence data and approximately 120 million unique TCR beta sequences from 150 million to 200 million T cells were reported. Because of strong linkage in the cohort, a handful of DR-DQ haplotypes were treated as single units for association and clustering. The study aimed to test whether cataloging public T cell receptors could reveal signatures of past pathogen exposure. To decide whether each TCR beta V gene segment behaved as functional or pseudogenic, an earlier analysis of nearly 600 of the donors relied on high-throughput TCR beta sequencing. On average, around 240,000 unique TCR beta nucleotide sequences were sequenced per donor among a few hundred genotyped donors of the cohort, with roughly 19% of those sequences being non-productive. To predict cytomegalovirus infection status, the study combined high-throughput TCR immunosequencing, statistical association of individual TCRs with disease status, and machine learning. Class I and class II HLA loci were covered by the typing at four-digit resolution. A separate validation cohort of over 95 different subjects was used in addition to the roughly 720-subject first cohort. Using immunosequencing, the study profiled T cell repertoires from fewer than 700 subjects and related those repertoires to cytomegalovirus serostatus. An early release covering 550 to 700 HLA-typed donors comprised about 320 gigabases of sequencing data and around 80 million unique TCR sequences. Every discovery cohort repertoire had been produced on one sequencing platform. The number of donors typed differed by locus, with 629-630 for A, B, C, DRB1 and DQB1, 522 for DQA1, 606 for DPA1, and some 470 for DPB1. Of the roughly 400 genotyped donors, roughly 80% fell in the genetic ancestry cluster associated with self-reported Caucasian donors. A later analysis re-analyzed previously published TCR beta repertoires from hundreds of donors and added high-resolution HLA genotyping to study TCR occurrence patterns. Alongside the repertoire data, information on donor age, sex, ethnicity and CMV serostatus was compiled. The later analysis used no new phenotypic data to find candidate immune exposures, relying instead on TCR beta sequences and their occurrence across donors. A later genetic analysis used genome-wide SNP genotypes for about 55% of the 666 donors, treating that subset as a discovery cohort. Overall study outcomes, separate from this receptor: Because counts were too low, seventeen rarely observed V segments, including chromosome 9 orphons, were excluded from the earlier analysis of 587 of the donors. In a later analysis, HLA-associated TCR beta chains showed more clonal expansion and lower generation probabilities than non-associated chains that were equally common. Sequencing depth was assumed to be roughly uniform across donors in the presence/absence analyses, though that assumption may not hold. In a later analysis, most CMV-associated TCR beta chains were found to appear HLA-restricted, with HLA associations seemingly driven largely by CMV exposure. When HLA alleles, especially DR and DQ, strongly co-occurred, attributing TCR associations to individual alleles was difficult. The cohort was sequenced for TCR beta chains only, and without alpha or paired-chain data the features that could be detected were limited. In a later analysis, the rate of TCR association differed among HLA loci, with DRB1 alleles having the most associated TCRs and HLA-C alleles having the fewest. The 87-base-pair reads could not distinguish some IMGT-functional V segments, including TRBV6-2 and TRBV6-3, so those segments were excluded. An association between a missense DCLRE1C variant and V-gene and J-gene trimming of TCR beta chains was found in a later genetic analysis and replicated in an independent cohort. Specific HLA alleles were associated with some 15,000 TCR beta sequences at a false discovery rate of 0.05 in a later analysis. Linkage disequilibrium might explain the correlated functional status among segregating V segments, but an unknown experimental factor could not be ruled out. Because some donors lacked HLA typing at each locus, the association tests relied only on the typed subset. The authors suggested that the approach could potentially be generalized to other disease states and immunological phenotypes. Most TCR sequences were seen in very few donors, while some public TCRs were found in many individuals. A further reported finding was that TCR beta sequences accurately predicted the HLA-A and HLA-B alleles for most subjects in the first cohort. The study listed 150 to 200 TCR beta chains as associated with cytomegalovirus. A few of the identified cytomegalovirus-associated TCR beta chains were confirmed in vitro to be specific for cytomegalovirus antigens. CMV serostatus was the only immune exposure information available for the cohort. The classifier was reported to diagnose cytomegalovirus status with high specificity and sensitivity in both the original cohort and the validation cohort. In a later genetic analysis, fewer N-insertions in productive TCRs were reported among donors in an Asian-associated ancestry cluster than the approximately 670-donor mean. A cluster of highly shared sequence variants was judged likely to be a technical artifact of the sequencing pipeline. In an earlier analysis of under 600 of the donors, most TCR beta V segments were observed in productive rearrangements about 90% or about 30% of the time, broadly matching IMGT annotations. A later analysis reported that several top co-occurrence clusters appeared linked to parvovirus B19, influenza, CMV and Epstein-Barr virus.

From the cysteine through the phenylalanine, the CDR3 covers 14 amino acids. The DNA shown is the 42-base CDR3, in frame from base 1. The germline V end is reduced by 0 bases and the J end by 2 bases; junction bases left unmatched: 2. Based on the germline V gene, the CDR1 and CDR2 sequences are SGHRS and YFSETQ. The cohort comprised under 700 healthy bone marrow donors. At the time of sampling, all cohort members were nominally healthy, though unrecorded immune exposures were likely present. The donor tested CMV seronegative, placing the donor among the 352 seronegative members of the cohort. Every donor gave a peripheral blood sample, and the peripheral blood mononuclear cells from that sample were used for TCR beta sequencing. The Qiagen DNeasy Blood Extraction Kit was used to extract genomic DNA from the blood cell samples. Library preparation used the immunoSEQ multiplex PCR assay. The multiplex PCR relied on a mix of 60 forward primers for TCR Vbeta segments and 13 reverse primers for TCR Jbeta segments. A multiplex PCR assay on genomic DNA amplified the CDR3 region of rearranged TCR beta genes. On the Illumina HiSeq System, the amplified TCR beta libraries were sequenced as 87-base-pair reads. The paper's data handling went like this. A later analysis tallied roughly 76 million unique TCR beta chains across the approximately 670 repertoires, and some 10 million of those chains were shared by two or more donors. A nearest-neighbor algorithm error-corrected the raw reads and collapsed the reads into unique sequences, merging closely related sequences to remove PCR and sequencing errors. Alignment of CDR3 sequences to IMGT reference sequences was used to assign V, D and J gene segments. For a sequence to be retained, a match of at least six nucleotides to both a V gene segment and a J gene segment was required. A rearrangement was called productive if the CDR3 had no stop codons and remained in frame with V and J, and every other rearrangement was called non-productive. CDR3 was defined by IMGT convention, running from the second conserved V-encoded cysteine to the conserved J-encoded phenylalanine. The earlier analysis of approximately 500 of the donors excluded sequences that lacked an unambiguous match to a single V gene segment. In an earlier analysis of approximately 560 of the donors, a V segment was called functional when productive rearrangements were above 56.7%, and segregating when the standard deviation between donors exceeded 5%. A statistical classification framework was developed to diagnose cytomegalovirus status using the catalog of TCR beta chain sequences. In a later analysis, V and J genes were assigned by comparing TCR nucleotide sequences against IMGT/GENE-DB human TR gene sequences. In a later analysis, CDR3 sequences and most-parsimonious VDJ recombination scenarios were assigned using the TCRdist pipeline. A later analysis defined each TCR beta chain by its CDR3 amino acid sequence plus V-gene family, and excluded reads lacking a unique V-gene family. To address suspected cross-contamination and a sequencing artifact, a later analysis removed a few hundred highly shared, low-generation-probability nucleotide sequences. In a later analysis, a clonal expansion index was calculated for each public chain from normalized within-repertoire ranks of inferred template counts. In a later analysis, generation probabilities were computed with a VDJ recombination model fitted to out-of-frame rearrangements, and the resulting probabilities were checked against IGoR. Hypergeometric tests were used in a later analysis to score TCR-TCR, TCR-HLA and TCR-CMV co-occurrence, with a repertoire-size bias correction applied to the TCR pairs. A later analysis estimated false discovery rates by permuting HLA or CMV assignments 20 times. In a later analysis, co-occurring TCRs were grouped with DBSCAN, and TCRdist sequence similarity was added when clustering was performed within HLA-allele-positive subsets. Repertoires with fewer than 30,000 or more than 120,000 public chains, plus five repertoires with anomalous nucleotide sharing, were excluded from co-occurrence clustering. TCRdb carries this immuneACCESS record with in-frame sequences only. Its versions omit some clonotypes, under half of them owing to an unresolved V gene in the studies checked, with the rest unexplained. V, J and clone size derive from that table, while D and trimming were established from the DNA sequence. For this sample the table gives more than 85,000 clones, of which about 73% were detected only once. Approximately 1.2% of the sample comes from the top ten.

A remark on this clone: Its antigen is not yet known. Base qualities are not at hand, and no much larger clone is one base apart. Other DNA sequences in this sample translate to the same CDR3.

Recombination connected TRBV5-1 to TRBJ2-7, with 7 central nucleotides matching TRBD1. The sequence derives from a woman in her 30s in good health and CMV-seronegative. Input material: PBMCs. The DNA sequence is TGCGCCAGCAGCTTGGGACAGGGAGCCTACGAGCAGTACTTC. It codes for CASSLGQGAYEQYF.